This T cell receptor beta chain stems from a study of control samples from healthy donors and cancer patients. This clone was detected only once. V gave up 3 bases and J gave up 1 base; unmatched junction bases: 1. This CDR3 contains 15 residues. Looked up from germline, CDR1 is MNHEY and CDR2 is SMNVEV (reference sequence). Here immunoSEQ multiplex PCR was the method, and the copy in TCRdb shows in-frame clones only, minus some. Of tens of thousands of clones in the sample, more than 95% were seen once. The receptor's source is a young woman in good health. The rearrangement joins TRBV27 to TRBJ1-5; 9 nucleotides match TRBD1. Sequenced: blood. CDR3: CASSLTGGSNQPQHF. CDR3 nucleotides: TGTGCCAGCAGTTTGACAGGGGGGAGCAATCAGCCCCAGCATTTT.